Listed below are T cell receptor beta chains from one sample, sequenced in a study of T cell repertoires in cytomegalovirus infection. What these receptors recognize is not known. TCRdb passed the reads through MiXCR, listing each CDR3 protein once. Among 830,000 or so distinct CDR3 sequences listed, approximately 32% were seen once. Material: cultured CD8+ T cells from PBMCs, obtained from culture after CMV antigen stimulation. These receptors originate from a human donor in good health (CMV status not recorded). Some clones in this sample may be carry-over from other donors' samples. The CDR3 runs from the conserved cysteine through the conserved F or W. Expanded clones are given a class, and other clones once, few, many or no size at all.

J: TRBJ2-4; V: TRBV9; size: few; CDR3: CASSLTFQGAGNIQYF
J: TRBJ2-5; V: TRBV6-5; size: few; CDR3: CASTRAGASGETQYF
J: TRBJ1-5; V: TRBV27; size: -; CDR3: CASSVGGRDQPQHF
J: TRBJ2-3; V: TRBV27; size: -; CDR3: CASCSLAGSTDTQYF
J: TRBJ2-1; V: TRBV27; size: -; CDR3: CANSLGGEPYNEQFF
J: TRBJ1-1; V: TRBV6-2/TRBV6-3; size: -; CDR3: CASSWDRPNTEAFF
J: TRBJ1-2; V: TRBV14; size: once; CDR3: CASSLGPYGIYGYTF
J: TRBJ1-1; V: TRBV6-5; size: once; CDR3: CASSYDQGWMNTEAFF
J: TRBJ2-1; V: TRBV6-6; size: few; CDR3: CASSYPGSGGEPYNEQFF
J: TRBJ2-2; V: TRBV19; size: once; CDR3: CASTYAGTTGELFF
J: TRBJ1-5; V: TRBV7-2; size: many; CDR3: CASSLKLRDTNQPQHF
J: TRBJ2-7; V: TRBV9; size: -; CDR3: CASSVAPLGYEQYF
J: TRBJ1-3; V: TRBV15; size: -; CDR3: CATSLDQGSSFGNTIYF
J: TRBJ2-2; V: TRBV24-1; size: -; CDR3: CATSDPEAGELFF
J: TRBJ1-5; V: TRBV5-1; size: few; CDR3: CASSLSGKGEPQHF
J: TRBJ1-5; V: TRBV7-9; size: few; CDR3: CASSLTLEQHQPQHF
J: TRBJ2-7; V: TRBV19; size: -; CDR3: CASSILRDSASYEQYF
J: TRBJ2-7; V: TRBV7-9; size: -; CDR3: CASSPPSGTGAYEQYF
J: TRBJ1-5; V: TRBV19; size: once; CDR3: CASSIFWTADDSNQPQHF
J: TRBJ2-2; V: TRBV6-8; size: few; CDR3: CATIVVSGGDRKKNTGELFF
J: TRBJ1-2; V: TRBV7-9; size: -; CDR3: CASRSGVSPYGYTF
J: TRBJ2-7; V: TRBV7-9; size: -; CDR3: CASSPRPSHEQYF
J: TRBJ2-7; V: TRBV7-9; size: few; CDR3: CASSLVPQGYEQYF
J: TRBJ1-2; V: TRBV7-9; size: -; CDR3: CASNIPGGGGYTF
J: TRBJ2-4; V: TRBV2; size: few; CDR3: CASSEGDRDNIQYF
J: TRBJ2-3; V: TRBV15; size: few; CDR3: CATSRKSPSTGDIDTQYF
J: TRBJ1-2; V: TRBV19; size: -; CDR3: CASSIYSTGAGFVGYTF
J: TRBJ2-5; V: TRBV6-5; size: few; CDR3: CASSSIQTGGGETQYF
J: TRBJ2-5; V: TRBV9; size: few; CDR3: CASSPQGFGRGPDLETQYF
J: TRBJ2-3; V: TRBV11-3; size: -; CDR3: CASSPSGQHTDTQYF
J: TRBJ2-5; V: TRBV27; size: -; CDR3: CASFDSQETQYF
J: TRBJ2-3; V: TRBV12-3/TRBV12-4; size: -; CDR3: CASSLARGGLTDTQYF
J: TRBJ1-1; V: TRBV5-1; size: few; CDR3: CASSLDTGSTEAFF
J: TRBJ2-7; V: TRBV4-1; size: -; CDR3: CASSSFTGTGDTEQYF
J: TRBJ2-2; V: TRBV5-6; size: few; CDR3: CASSFPGIPGELFF
J: TRBJ1-2; V: TRBV7-9; size: few; CDR3: CASSLSAPNYGYTF
J: TRBJ1-1; V: TRBV7-8; size: many; CDR3: CASSRYRGLESYTEAFF
J: TRBJ2-1; V: TRBV7-9; size: -; CDR3: CASSLRTSGEHNEQFF
J: TRBJ2-7; V: TRBV7-9; size: -; CDR3: CASSLGQGSGDEQYF
J: TRBJ2-1; V: TRBV7-9; size: many; CDR3: CASSFRGDEQFF
J: TRBJ2-3; V: TRBV7-9; size: -; CDR3: CASSYTFGGAPDTQYF
J: TRBJ2-7; V: TRBV11-2; size: few; CDR3: CASSSDDRVYEQYF
J: TRBJ2-3; V: TRBV6-5; size: -; CDR3: CASSPVTLDTDTQYF